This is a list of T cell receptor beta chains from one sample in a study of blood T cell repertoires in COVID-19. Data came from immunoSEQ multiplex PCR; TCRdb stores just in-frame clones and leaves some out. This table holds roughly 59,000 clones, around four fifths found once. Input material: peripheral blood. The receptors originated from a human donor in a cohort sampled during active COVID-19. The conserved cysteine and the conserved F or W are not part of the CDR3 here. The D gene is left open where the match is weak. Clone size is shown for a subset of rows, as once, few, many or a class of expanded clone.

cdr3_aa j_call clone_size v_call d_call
ASSMNGVNQPQH TRBJ1-5 - TRBV19 -
ASSKGGTGGHEQY TRBJ2-7 - TRBV21-1 -
ASSLTGVTEAF TRBJ1-1 - TRBV11-2 TRBD1
ASSSRGFGYT TRBJ1-2 - TRBV6-5 -
ASSEPGLARDTQY TRBJ2-3 - TRBV4-1 TRBD2
ASSSTGTSVTGELF TRBJ2-2 - TRBV11-2 TRBD2
ASSPSGTSRGEQF TRBJ2-1 - TRBV3-1/TRBV3-2 TRBD2
ASSFSSLTGYQPQH TRBJ1-5 - TRBV6-2/TRBV6-3 -
ASSLQRSNSPLH TRBJ1-6 - TRBV27 -
ASSSTGALGETQY TRBJ2-5 - TRBV5-6 TRBD1
ASSLLAAGGMDSPLH TRBJ1-6 - TRBV7-8 TRBD1
ASSFSGRSTDTQY TRBJ2-3 - TRBV9 TRBD2
ASDLYAGGPLNEQF TRBJ2-1 - TRBV5-1 TRBD2
ASSQEKGLQGDTQY TRBJ2-3 - TRBV4-1 -
ASSQDRGQGAFKLNEQF TRBJ2-1 - TRBV4-1 TRBD1
ASTPVLGNTGELF TRBJ2-2 - TRBV2 -
ASAPRAGEQF TRBJ2-1 once TRBV21-1 -
ASSLDRDNDNEQF TRBJ2-1 - TRBV7-6 -
ATSRGDSSYEQY TRBJ2-7 - TRBV15 -
ASSKERGGTDTQY TRBJ2-3 - TRBV2 TRBD2
ASSKDIKETQY TRBJ2-5 - TRBV5-1 -
ASSLDHRAQY TRBJ2-5 - TRBV11-2 -
ASSPRTGAYNEQF TRBJ2-1 - TRBV5-1 TRBD1
ASSQAAGGQETQY TRBJ2-5 once TRBV4-1 TRBD2
ASSLGVGTGVPYEQY TRBJ2-7 - TRBV7-8 TRBD1
ASHSGVVDIQY TRBJ2-4 - TRBV2 TRBD2